The 10 T cell receptor beta chains below come from one sample, sequenced in a study of radiotherapy plus CTLA-4 blockade in lung cancer. Sequencing was performed with immunoSEQ multiplex PCR; in TCRdb, only in-frame clones are kept and a portion is missing. The table lists some 110,000 clones, just under 90% of them singletons. The specimen comprised peripheral blood, sampled from a patient treated with radiotherapy plus ipilimumab. The receptors originated from a human donor with non-small cell lung cancer that progressed on radiotherapy plus ipilimumab.

V and J are TRBV6-4 and TRBJ1-5; D gene unclear. V was clipped by 3 bases and J by 6 bases, with 9 bases between them. CDR1 and CDR2 (germline): MRHNA, SNTAGT. The CDR3 spans 13 residues. CDR3 protein: CASSEGSRQPQHF. DNA for the CDR3: TGTGCCAGCAGTGAGGGGAGCCGTCAGCCCCAGCATTTT.

The gene calls are TRBV13 and TRBJ2-5; TRBD1 or TRBD2 may be the D gene (6 bases each). Trimming took off 4 bases at V and 3 bases at J, with 21 bases between the two ends. This CDR3 is built from 17 residues. Germline CDR1 is PRHDT and CDR2 is FYEKMQ (reference sequence). The DNA for the CDR3 is TGTGCCAGCAGCTCAACCGGAGGGGGAGCTCCCAAAGAGACCCAGTACTTC. It translates to CASSSTGGGAPKETQYF.

This clone was counted a few times. The rearrangement uses TRBV2 and TRBJ2-1; 10 bases fit TRBD1. This CDR3 has 14 amino acids. J gave up 6 bases and V 6 bases, and 5 bases lay outside the gene matches. Per germline, CDR1 SNHLY and CDR2 FYNNEI. CDR3 nucleotide sequence: TGTGCCAGCAGACCGGGACAGGGGTCCAATGAGCAGTTCTTC. Its protein is CASRPGQGSNEQFF.

V is TRBV7-9 and J is TRBJ2-7; tentative D call: TRBD2 (6 bases). This CDR3 has 17 amino acids. Trimming shortened V by 5 bases and J by 8 bases, and 28 bases separated the two germline ends. In germline, CDR1 is SEHNR, CDR2 FQNEAQ (reference sequence). The CDR3 DNA sequence: TGTGCCAGCAGCGACATCTTTGGAACGGGGGAGCCCCCTCAGCAGTACTTC. It is translated as CASSDIFGTGEPPQQYF.

The rearrangement joins TRBV18 to TRBJ2-3; possibly TRBD1 or TRBD2 for D (5 bases each). The CDR3 sequence is 18 residues long. The V end lost 3 bases, the J end lost 2 bases, and 21 bases lay between the germline ends. Germline lookup yields CDR1 KGHSH and CDR2 LQKENI. In nucleotides, the CDR3 is TGTGCCAGCTCACCGCAAGCCGCCGGGTGGGGGAACACAGATACGCAGTATTTT. It encodes CASSPQAAGWGNTDTQYF.

The V call is TRBV2, the J call TRBJ2-7; a possible D gene is TRBD2 (6 bases). Looked up from germline, CDR1 is SNHLY and CDR2 is FYNNEI. V was clipped by 7 bases and J by 6 bases, with 19 bases between them. The CDR3 runs 14 residues. The CDR3 DNA is TGTGCCAGCACCCCATTGGGTGGGAGGACCGAGCAGTACTTC. It specifies CASTPLGGRTEQYF.

V usage is TRBV11-3 and J usage is TRBJ2-2; D is uncertain. Between the trimmed V and J ends, which lost 0 bases and 1 base, there was a span of 3 bases. The CDR3 runs 14 residues. Germline V gene sequence: CDR1 SGHNT, CDR2 YENEEA. The CDR3: CASSLDGNTGELFF. Here the CDR3 DNA reads TGTGCCAGCAGCTTAGACGGGAACACCGGGGAGCTGTTTTTT.

The V gene is TRBV19, the J gene TRBJ2-3, with 7 bases aligning to TRBD2. This CDR3 contains 15 residues. Germline-derived CDR1 and CDR2 are LNHDA and SQIVND (reference sequence). Trimming took 3 bases from V and 5 from J; bases not matched to a gene: 8. The CDR3 is CASSIIAGDRDTQYF. CDR3 nucleotides: TGTGCCAGTAGTATTATTGCGGGAGATAGAGATACGCAGTATTTT. Filled out from reference TRBV19 and TRBJ2-3, the complete variable domain reads DGGITQSPKYLFRKEGQNVTLSCEQNLNHDAMYWYRQDPGQGLRLIYYSQIVNDFQKGDIAEGYSVSREKKESFPLTVTSAQKNPTAFYLCASSIIAGDRDTQYFGPGTRLTVL.

The V and J genes are TRBV6-6 and TRBJ2-1; TRBD1 is a possible D gene (6 bases). CDR1 and CDR2 (germline): MNHNY, SVGAGI (reference sequence). CDR3 length: 15 amino acids. V was cut by 5 bases and J by 7 bases, with 18 bases left in between. CDR3 loop: CASSATGQGKNEQFF. The CDR3 DNA sequence: TGTGCCAGCAGTGCGACAGGTCAGGGGAAAAATGAGCAGTTCTTC.

This chain connects TRBV19 to TRBJ2-3; possible D gene TRBD1, 6 bases. The germline V and J ends were trimmed by 8 bases and 4 bases, with 16 bases remaining between them. The CDR3 is 14 amino acids. Germline V gene data show CDR1 as LNHDA and CDR2 as SQIVND (reference sequence). The CDR3 bases are TGTGCCAGTTCAACTCACAGGGTGGCAGATACGCAGTATTTT. As protein: CASSTHRVADTQYF.